This is a list of T cell receptor beta chains from one sample in a study of shared clonotypes between healthy human individuals. TCRdb's copy holds only in-frame clones and misses some; the assay was immunoSEQ multiplex PCR. The table shows 500,000 to 550,000 clones, with roughly 95% occurring only once. Material: naive CD4+ T cells sorted from blood. Receptor source: a woman in her twenties or thirties in good health. Each CDR3 is given with its conserved first and last residue. A D gene is named only where the DNA matches it firmly. Only some rows state a clone size, as once, few, many or a class for expanded clones.

clone_size,v_call,j_call,d_call,cdr3_aa,cdr3_nt
NA,TRBV10-1,TRBJ1-1,NA,CASSEQGNTEAFF,TGCGCCAGCAGTGAACAGGGGAACACTGAAGCTTTCTTT
NA,TRBV14,TRBJ2-3,TRBD1,CASSQDRGTGGTDTQYF,TGTGCCAGCAGCCAAGACCGGGGGACAGGGGGCACAGATACGCAGTATTTT
NA,TRBV18,TRBJ1-2,TRBD1,CASSPGQGMGGYTF,TGTGCCAGCTCACCGGGACAGGGAATGGGTGGCTACACCTTC
once,TRBV10-1,TRBJ2-7,TRBD1,CASSGGTGEEQYF,TGCGCCAGCAGTGGGGGGACAGGGGAAGAGCAGTACTTC
once,TRBV5-1,TRBJ1-2,TRBD1,CASSGMTGSDGYTF,TGCGCCAGCAGCGGAATGACAGGGTCCGACGGCTACACCTTC
NA,TRBV4-1,TRBJ1-1,TRBD1,CASSQGQKNTEAFF,TGCGCCAGCAGCCAGGGACAGAAGAACACTGAAGCTTTCTTT
NA,TRBV28,TRBJ2-5,TRBD1,CASTPAVGQGAQEQYF,TGTGCCAGCACACCCGCCGTTGGACAGGGGGCTCAAGAGCAGTACTTC
NA,TRBV7-9,TRBJ2-7,TRBD2,CASSSYWTSGTGTYEQYF,TGTGCCAGCAGCTCATATTGGACTAGCGGAACCGGTACCTACGAGCAGTACTTC
NA,TRBV10-1,TRBJ2-7,NA,CASRETLSGNEQYF,TGCGCCAGCAGGGAAACATTATCCGGCAACGAGCAGTACTTC
NA,TRBV6-1,TRBJ2-7,TRBD1,CASSGQGPGTYEQYF,TGTGCCAGCAGTGGACAGGGCCCGGGAACCTACGAGCAGTACTTC
NA,TRBV30,TRBJ1-4,TRBD1,CACTGGFDEKLFF,TGTGCCTGTACAGGGGGCTTTGACGAAAAACTGTTTTTT
few,TRBV2,TRBJ1-1,TRBD1,CANRQGAVSTEAFF,TGTGCCAACAGACAGGGGGCTGTGAGCACTGAAGCTTTCTTT
NA,TRBV15,TRBJ1-1,NA,CATSPGAGTEAFF,TGTGCCACCAGCCCGGGGGCCGGCACTGAAGCTTTCTTT
once,TRBV6-5,TRBJ2-3,NA,CASSSGPGGSTDTQYF,TGTGCCAGCAGTTCAGGCCCAGGGGGGAGCACAGATACGCAGTATTTT
NA,TRBV10-2,TRBJ2-1,TRBD1,CASIPGQGAREQFF,TGCGCCAGCATCCCGGGACAGGGGGCGAGGGAGCAGTTCTTC
NA,TRBV11-2,TRBJ2-7,NA,CASSLVPGPAYEQYF,TGTGCCAGCAGCTTAGTTCCGGGGCCCGCCTACGAGCAGTACTTC
NA,TRBV14,TRBJ1-5,TRBD1,CASSFYCWQGAWQPQHF,TGTGCCAGCAGCTTTTATTGCTGGCAGGGGGCTTGGCAGCCCCAGCATTTT